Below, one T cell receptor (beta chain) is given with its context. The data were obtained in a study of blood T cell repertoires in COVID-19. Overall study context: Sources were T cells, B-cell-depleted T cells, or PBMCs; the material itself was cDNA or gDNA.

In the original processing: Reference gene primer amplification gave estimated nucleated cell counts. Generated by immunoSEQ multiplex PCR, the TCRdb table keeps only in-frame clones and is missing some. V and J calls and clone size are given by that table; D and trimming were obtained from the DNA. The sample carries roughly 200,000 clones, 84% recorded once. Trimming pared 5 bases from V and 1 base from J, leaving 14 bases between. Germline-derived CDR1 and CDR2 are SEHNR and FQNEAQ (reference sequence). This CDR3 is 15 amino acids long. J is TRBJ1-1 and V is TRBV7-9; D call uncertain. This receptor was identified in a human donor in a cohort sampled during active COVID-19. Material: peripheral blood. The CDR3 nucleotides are TGTGCCAGCAGCCAACGCGGAGGGTCGAACACTGAAGCTTTCTTT. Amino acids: CASSQRGGSNTEAFF.